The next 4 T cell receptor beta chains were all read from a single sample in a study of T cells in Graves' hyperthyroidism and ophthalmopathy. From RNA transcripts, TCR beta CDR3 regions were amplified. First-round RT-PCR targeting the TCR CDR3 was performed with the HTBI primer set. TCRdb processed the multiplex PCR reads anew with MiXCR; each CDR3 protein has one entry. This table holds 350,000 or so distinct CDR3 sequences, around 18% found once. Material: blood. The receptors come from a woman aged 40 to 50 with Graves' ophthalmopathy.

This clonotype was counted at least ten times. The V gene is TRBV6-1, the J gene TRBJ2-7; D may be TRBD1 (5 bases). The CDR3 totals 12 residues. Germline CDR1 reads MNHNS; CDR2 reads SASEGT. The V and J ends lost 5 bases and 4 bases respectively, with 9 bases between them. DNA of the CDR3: TGTGCCAGCAGTAGGGGCTTATACGAGCAGTACTTC. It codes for CASSRGLYEQYF.

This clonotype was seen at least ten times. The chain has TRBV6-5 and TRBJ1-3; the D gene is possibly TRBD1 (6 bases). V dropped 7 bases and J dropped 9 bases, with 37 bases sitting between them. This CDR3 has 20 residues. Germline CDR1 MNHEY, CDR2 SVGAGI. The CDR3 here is CASTPQVRGKDSIKGGTIYF. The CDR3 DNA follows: TGTGCCAGCACCCCTCAGGTGAGGGGCAAGGATTCGATCAAGGGGGGCACCATATATTTT.

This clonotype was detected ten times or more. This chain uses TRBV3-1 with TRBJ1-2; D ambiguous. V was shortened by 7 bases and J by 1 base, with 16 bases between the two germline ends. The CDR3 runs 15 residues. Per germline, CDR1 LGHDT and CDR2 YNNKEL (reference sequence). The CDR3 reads CASTNGVFGNYGYTF. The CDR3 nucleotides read TGTGCCAGCACCAACGGGGTTTTCGGTAACTATGGCTACACCTTC.

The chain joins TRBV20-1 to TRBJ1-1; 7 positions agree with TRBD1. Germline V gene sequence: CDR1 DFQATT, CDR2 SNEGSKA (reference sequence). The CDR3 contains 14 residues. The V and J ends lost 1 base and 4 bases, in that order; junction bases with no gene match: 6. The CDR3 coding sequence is TGCAGTGCTAGAGTACAGGGGTTGAGCACTGAAGCTTTCTTT. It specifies CSARVQGLSTEAFF.